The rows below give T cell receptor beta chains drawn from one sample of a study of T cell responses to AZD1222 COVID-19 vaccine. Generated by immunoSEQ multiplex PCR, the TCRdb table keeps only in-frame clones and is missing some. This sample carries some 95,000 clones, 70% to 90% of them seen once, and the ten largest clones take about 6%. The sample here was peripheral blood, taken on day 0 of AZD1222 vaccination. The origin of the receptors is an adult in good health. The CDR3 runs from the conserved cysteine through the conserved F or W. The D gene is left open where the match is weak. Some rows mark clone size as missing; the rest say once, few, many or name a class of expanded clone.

TGTGCCAGCAGCCAAGTAGGCGGTTTCTCCTACGAGCAGTACTTC	CASSQVGGFSYEQYF	NA	many	TRBV14	TRBJ2-7	15
TGTGCCAGCAGCTTGGACAGCAATGGTTCACCCCTCCACTTT	CASSLDSNGSPLHF	NA	NA	TRBV11-3	TRBJ1-6	14
TGTGCCAGCAGTTACCGCAAATTGGGGGACAATCAGCCCCAGCATTTT	CASSYRKLGDNQPQHF	NA	NA	TRBV6-2/TRBV6-3	TRBJ1-5	16
TGTGCCAGCAGCCCGGGCCGTCCGCCTACAGGCTACACCTTC	CASSPGRPPTGYTF	NA	NA	TRBV5-6	TRBJ1-2	14
TGTGCCATCACTCCGGGACTAGCGGGGTACGAGCAGTACTTC	CAITPGLAGYEQYF	TRBD2	once	TRBV10-3	TRBJ2-7	14
TGTGCCTGGAGTGTAGGGCTAGCGGGAGGCGGGGAGCAGTACTTC	CAWSVGLAGGGEQYF	TRBD2	NA	TRBV30	TRBJ2-7	15
TGTGCCAGCAGCCGGGACACCATATATTTT	CASSRDTIYF	NA	NA	TRBV2	TRBJ1-3	10
TGTGCCAGCAGCGCCGGGCCGAACACTGAAGCTTTCTTT	CASSAGPNTEAFF	NA	NA	TRBV9	TRBJ1-1	13
TGTGCCAGCAGGGCAGACAGGGTTTCCTACGAGCAGTACTTC	CASRADRVSYEQYF	TRBD1	NA	TRBV6-5	TRBJ2-7	14
TGTGCCAGCAGCCCTACAGGGGTTTCGAACACTGAAGCTTTCTTT	CASSPTGVSNTEAFF	TRBD1	once	TRBV7-8	TRBJ1-1	15
TGTGCCAGTAGTATTAGTGGGACAGGGATGGCCACAGATACGCAGTATTTT	CASSISGTGMATDTQYF	TRBD1	NA	TRBV19	TRBJ2-3	17
TGCAGCGGTTTAGGGAGGGGAGAGCAGTTCTTC	CSGLGRGEQFF	TRBD2	once	TRBV29-1	TRBJ2-1	11
TGTGCCTGGAGGGGGGGGTATAGCAATCAGCCCCAGCATTTT	CAWRGGYSNQPQHF	NA	few	TRBV30	TRBJ1-5	14
TGTGCCAGCAGCTTTGGCAGCTCCTACGAGCAGTACTTC	CASSFGSSYEQYF	NA	NA	TRBV5-6	TRBJ2-7	13
TGTGCCAGTACCACCATAGGCAGCCCCGGGGAGCTGTTTTTT	CASTTIGSPGELFF	NA	NA	TRBV19	TRBJ2-2	14
TGTGCCAGCAGCTTACAGGGCTACAGATCCACTGAAGCTTTCTTT	CASSLQGYRSTEAFF	NA	NA	TRBV13	TRBJ1-1	15
TGTGCCTGCACCCCTATGACAGGGGCCGGACGCTATGGCTACACCTTC	CACTPMTGAGRYGYTF	TRBD1	NA	TRBV30	TRBJ1-2	16
TGTGCCAGCAGCCAAGGGGGATTACAGGGCTCTGAAGCTTTCTTT	CASSQGGLQGSEAFF	NA	NA	TRBV3-1/TRBV3-2	TRBJ1-1	15
TGTGCCTGGAGTGTCGACAGGGGAACTTCACCCCTCCACTTT	CAWSVDRGTSPLHF	TRBD1	NA	TRBV30	TRBJ1-6	14
TGTGCCACCAGTGATGTTGGACAGGGGCCACCCTACGAGCAGTACTTC	CATSDVGQGPPYEQYF	TRBD1	NA	TRBV24-1	TRBJ2-7	16
TGTGCTAGTGGTTTAGACGGTGAAGCTTTCTTT	CASGLDGEAFF	NA	NA	TRBV12-5	TRBJ1-1	11
TGTGCCACCAGCAGAGGGGGCGAGGAGCAGTACTTC	CATSRGGEEQYF	NA	NA	TRBV15	TRBJ2-7	12
TGTGCCAGCAGGGGGGACAGGGCTAGCACAGATACGCAGTATTTT	CASRGDRASTDTQYF	TRBD1	NA	TRBV5-4	TRBJ2-3	15
TGTGCCAGCTCACCGAAGGGAGGTCTTGGTGAAAAACTGTTTTTT	CASSPKGGLGEKLFF	NA	NA	TRBV18	TRBJ1-4	15
TGTGCCAGCAGTGACGGGACAGGGGCTCCCTACGAGCAGTACTTC	CASSDGTGAPYEQYF	TRBD1	NA	TRBV2	TRBJ2-7	15
TGTGCCAGCAGCTTGGGCAGACACACAGATACGCAGTATTTT	CASSLGRHTDTQYF	NA	NA	TRBV5-6	TRBJ2-3	14
TGTGCCAGCAGCCGCCGGGACAGGGTCCACGAGCAGTACTTC	CASSRRDRVHEQYF	TRBD1	NA	TRBV7-2	TRBJ2-7	14
TGTGCCAGCAGCTTTGACGGGACAGGGACCTACAATGAGCAGTTCTTC	CASSFDGTGTYNEQFF	TRBD1	NA	TRBV7-2	TRBJ2-1	16
TGTGCCAGCAGAGACGGGACAGGGATTCAGCCCCAGCATTTT	CASRDGTGIQPQHF	TRBD1	NA	TRBV27	TRBJ1-5	14
TGTGCCAGCAGCGACCTCGTAGCCGGGGAGCTGTTTTTT	CASSDLVAGELFF	NA	once	TRBV6-2/TRBV6-3	TRBJ2-2	13
TGTGCCAGCAGCTTGCTAGCGGGGGGCGGCACAGATACGCAGTATTTT	CASSLLAGGGTDTQYF	TRBD2	NA	TRBV7-9	TRBJ2-3	16
TGTGCCAGCAGCTTGAACACCGGGGAGCTGTTTTTT	CASSLNTGELFF	NA	NA	TRBV5-4	TRBJ2-2	12
TGTGCCGCTTCGCCCCCGACAGGGGGCAGTGAAGCTTTCTTT	CAASPPTGGSEAFF	TRBD1	NA	TRBV10-3	TRBJ1-1	14
TGCAGTGCTAGTTCTACTAGCGGAGAATACAATGAGCAGTTCTTC	CSASSTSGEYNEQFF	TRBD2	once	TRBV20-1	TRBJ2-1	15
TGTGCCAGCAGCGTAGACAGGGGGAGTTTTGGCAGCACTGAAGCTTTCTTT	CASSVDRGSFGSTEAFF	TRBD1	NA	TRBV9	TRBJ1-1	17